Shown below are 28 T cell receptor beta chains from a single sample sequenced in a study of blood T cells in healthy people across ages. A J-beta primer mix and a sample-barcoded 5' primer were used in a second PCR of about 6 to 12 cycles. TCRdb used MiXCR to reprocess the 5' RACE reads, holding one entry per CDR3 protein. Of about a million distinct CDR3 sequences listed, around two fifths are singletons. Sequencing was done on a sample of blood. These receptors were obtained from a man between 18 and 35 years old in good health.

This clonotype was observed a handful of times. The rearrangement links TRBV2 to TRBJ1-2, with 10 bases aligning to TRBD1. The germline gives CDR1 SNHLY, CDR2 FYNNEI. J gave up 7 bases and V 4 bases, and 3 bases lay outside the gene matches. The CDR3 covers 13 residues. The chain's CDR3 is CASSVGTGVGYTF. CDR3 sequence (DNA): TGTGCCAGCAGTGTTGGGACAGGGGTTGGCTACACCTTC.

The chain links TRBV9 to TRBJ2-1; 9 positions match TRBD1. CDR1 SGDLS and CDR2 YYNGEE come from the germline V gene. The CDR3 has 15 residues. Germline trimming cut 4 bases from V and 6 bases from J; bases unmatched to any gene: 8. DNA of the CDR3: TGTGCCAGCAGCCCCTGGGACAGGGAGGGCAATGAGCAGTTCTTC. It codes for CASSPWDREGNEQFF. Complete variable domain (other parts from reference TRBV9 and TRBJ2-1): DSGVTQTPKHLITATGQRVTLRCSPRSGDLSVYWYQQSLDQGLQFLIQYYNGEERAKGNILERFSAQQFPDLHSELNLSSLELGDSALYFCASSPWDREGNEQFFGPGTRLTVL.

Only a few counts were recorded for this clonotype. The chain employs TRBV25-1 and TRBJ1-1; TRBD1 is a possible D gene (6 bases). This CDR3 has 14 residues. Looked up from germline, CDR1 is MGHDK and CDR2 is SYGVNS. V was clipped by 5 bases and J by 1 base, with 11 bases between them. Written as DNA, the CDR3 is TGTGCCAGCAGTTACGGGACACAGAACACTGAAGCTTTCTTT. Its protein is CASSYGTQNTEAFF.

V and J are TRBV19 and TRBJ1-4; 8 bases are shared with TRBD1. The V segment lost 3 bases and the J segment 7 bases; nucleotides outside the gene matches: 4. Germline V gene sequence: CDR1 LNHDA, CDR2 SQIVND (reference sequence). The length of the CDR3 is 14 residues. Written as DNA, the CDR3 is TGTGCCAGTAGTATCGGGCAGGGGGCTGAAAAACTGTTTTTT. It codes for CASSIGQGAEKLFF.

The chain carries TRBV12-5 and TRBJ2-5; 9 nucleotides line up with TRBD1. The CDR3 extends over 16 amino acids. The V gene end was trimmed by 5 bases and the J gene end by 0 bases; junction bases not matched to a gene: 7. Germline loops: CDR1 LGHNT, CDR2 FRNRAP. As DNA, the CDR3 is TGTGCTAGTGGTGGACCGGGACAGGGAGACCAAGAGACCCAGTACTTC. Amino acid sequence: CASGGPGQGDQETQYF.

This clonotype has only a few counts. The chain uses TRBV28 and TRBJ1-2; possible D gene TRBD1, 6 bases. Germline V CDR1 and CDR2: MDHEN, SYDVKM. Trimming cost V 3 bases and J 4 bases, with 12 bases left between them. The CDR3 has 14 amino acids. The CDR3 DNA sequence: TGTGCCAGCAGTTTGAGACAGGTCTCCTATGGCTACACCTTC. Amino acid sequence: CASSLRQVSYGYTF.

In its sample, this clonotype was seen a few times. CDR3 in DNA: TGTGTCAGTTGGACAGGGGTACGGTCCGGGGAGCTGTTTTTT. Residues: CVSWTGVRSGELFF. The chain carries TRBV6-5 and TRBJ2-2; TRBD1 aligns across 9 bases. The CDR3 extends over 14 amino acids. Germline CDR1 is MNHEY and CDR2 is SVGAGI.

The rearrangement uses TRBV5-1 and TRBJ2-5; no clear D. V lost 1 base and J lost 11, with 18 bases in between. Per the germline V gene, CDR1 is SGHRS and CDR2 is YFSETQ. The CDR3 loop spans 14 amino acids. Here the CDR3 DNA reads TGCGCCAGCAGCTTGCCCGGGTCCCACGAGGAGCAGTACTTC. This codes for CASSLPGSHEEQYF.

This clonotype was seen at least ten times. This chain links TRBV20-1 with TRBJ2-1; no definite D call. V lost 4 bases to trimming and J lost 2 bases, with 18 bases between them. The CDR3 covers 16 residues. In germline, CDR1 is DFQATT, CDR2 SNEGSKA (reference sequence). Written as DNA, the CDR3 is TGCAGTGCTACCATCGGGCCCCGAAGGCCCTACAATGAGCAGTTCTTC. This translates into CSATIGPRRPYNEQFF.

The chain recombines TRBV11-1 with TRBJ2-7, with D perhaps TRBD1 (5 bases). The J call may not be correct, given that the DNA end is closer to TRBJ2-5. The CDR3 consists of 14 residues. Germline-derived CDR1 and CDR2 are SGHAT and FQDESV (reference sequence). In DNA, the CDR3 is TGTGCCAGCAGCATAGTAAGGGGCACGGAGACCCAGTACTTC. It codes for CASSIVRGTETQYF.

This clonotype has just a few counts. The genes are TRBV10-3 and TRBJ2-3; D ambiguous. The CDR3 runs 14 residues. V lost 0 bases to trimming and J lost 3 bases, with 7 bases between them. CDR1 and CDR2 (germline): ENHRY, SYGVKD. The CDR3 loop is CAISESKVTDTQYF. In DNA, the CDR3 is TGTGCCATCAGTGAGTCGAAGGTTACAGATACGCAGTATTTT.

This clonotype was seen a handful of times. The CDR3 here is CSASRAEETQYF. The CDR3 coding sequence is TGCAGTGCTTCCCGGGCTGAAGAGACCCAGTACTTC. The V and J genes are TRBV20-1 and TRBJ2-5, with no clear D. The CDR3 is made up of 12 amino acids. The V end lost 5 bases, the J end lost 3 bases, and 10 bases lay between the germline ends. Germline assignment: CDR1 DFQATT and CDR2 SNEGSKA (reference sequence).

This clonotype was seen many times. V gene TRBV6-5 combines with J gene TRBJ1-2, with 7 bases matching TRBD1. Germline V gene data show CDR1 as MNHEY and CDR2 as SVGAGI. V gave up 0 bases and J gave up 4 bases; unmatched junction bases: 20. The CDR3 totals 20 residues. In nucleotides, the CDR3 is TGTGCCAGCAGTTACTCGAGAGGTTGGAGGACAGGAAAAGGTCCCTATGGCTACACCTTC. Translated, it gives CASSYSRGWRTGKGPYGYTF.

There are a few counts of this clonotype. The rearrangement uses TRBV29-1 and TRBJ2-1, with a weak D call TRBD1 (6 bases). The CDR3 covers 13 residues. Trimming cost V 7 bases and J 1 base, with 11 bases left between them. Germline CDR1 and CDR2: SQVTM and ANQGSEA. CDR3 DNA sequence: TGCAGCGCCAGACAGGCGTCCTACAATGAGCAGTTCTTC. It specifies CSARQASYNEQFF.

This clonotype was detected many times. V gene TRBV2 combines with J gene TRBJ2-3; D is uncertain. The ends were cut back, 2 bases at V and 3 bases at J, with 9 bases in the middle. From germline, CDR1 is SNHLY and CDR2 FYNNEI. This CDR3 comprises 14 residues. CDR3 sequence: CASSELRSTDTQYF. The CDR3 DNA is TGTGCCAGCAGTGAACTTCGGTCGACAGATACGCAGTATTTT.

This clonotype has just one count. The chain carries TRBV18 and TRBJ1-6; D gene uncertain. The germline V gene has CDR1 KGHSH and CDR2 LQKENI. CDR3 length: 17 residues. Trimming took off 6 bases at V and 3 bases at J, with 18 bases between the two ends. The CDR3 reads CASSRYAPTNYNSPLHF. The CDR3 DNA reads as TGTGCCAGCTCGCGCTACGCACCGACCAACTATAATTCACCCCTCCACTTT.

V is TRBV6-5 and J is TRBJ2-3, with D tentatively TRBD2 (6 bases). The V gene lost 6 bases and the J gene lost 4 bases, with 20 bases spanning the gap. This CDR3 contains 16 residues. Germline V lookup: CDR1 MNHEY, CDR2 SVGAGI. The CDR3 DNA is TGTGCCAGCAGCCCTTCAGGGCTAGCGAATCCAGATACGCAGTATTTT. Amino acid sequence: CASSPSGLANPDTQYF.

Only a few counts were recorded for this clonotype. The chain links TRBV14 to TRBJ2-3; D may be TRBD2 (5 bases). CDR1 and CDR2 from the germline V gene are SGHDN and FVKESK. CDR3 length: 17 amino acids. Trimming took off 2 bases at V and 0 bases at J, with 15 bases between the two ends. DNA of the CDR3: TGTGCCAGCAGCCAACGAGGGCCAGCTACTAGCACAGATACGCAGTATTTT. Protein product: CASSQRGPATSTDTQYF.

This clonotype has more than one count but fewer than ten. The chain couples TRBV30 to TRBJ2-3; D possibly corresponds to TRBD1 (6 bases). Trimming stripped 3 bases from V and 0 bases from J, with 10 bases between. In germline, CDR1 is GTSNPN, CDR2 SVGIG (reference sequence). This CDR3 has 14 amino acids. CDR3 bases: TGTGCCTGGAGAACAGGGCTGAGCACAGATACGCAGTATTTT. It is translated as CAWRTGLSTDTQYF.

Concerning this clonotype: Since a much larger clone is just one base distant, this may be a read error. This chain links TRBV29-1 with TRBJ2-1; 8 bases align to TRBD2. The germline CDR1 and CDR2 sequences are SQVTM and ANQGSEA. CDR3 length: 13 amino acids. The CDR3 nucleotides are TGCAGCGCCTGGACTAGCTCCTACAATAAGCAGTTCTTC. It is translated as CSAWTSSYNKQFF.

The J gene is TRBJ2-7, the V gene TRBV28, with 9 bases matching TRBD1. CDR1 is MDHEN, CDR2 SYDVKM, per germline. Trimming removed 8 bases from V and 3 bases from J; junction bases left unmatched: 11. CDR3 length: 15 amino acids. The CDR3 DNA reads as TGTGCCAGCGGGATTCCGGGACAGGGCCTCTACGAGCAGTACTTC. This gives the protein CASGIPGQGLYEQYF.

The rearrangement joins TRBV5-5 to TRBJ2-7, with D tentatively TRBD1 (5 bases). The DNA end is a closer match to TRBJ2-5, so the J assignment may be wrong. The germline gives CDR1 SGHKS, CDR2 YYEKEE (reference sequence). The CDR3 spans 15 residues. The CDR3 reads CASSSGQPSVGTQYF. CDR3 nucleotides: TGTGCCAGCAGCTCCGGACAACCATCGGTGGGGACCCAGTACTTC.

The rearrangement links TRBV5-1 to TRBJ2-6, with D tentatively TRBD1 (6 bases). There are 16 residues in the CDR3. The germline CDR1 and CDR2 sequences are SGHRS and YFSETQ. Between the trimmed V and J ends, which lost 0 bases and 7 bases, there was a span of 14 bases. The CDR3 spells CASSLEFGQTANVLTF. The DNA of the CDR3 is TGCGCCAGCAGCTTGGAGTTCGGACAGACAGCCAACGTCCTGACTTTC.

The chain links TRBV5-5 to TRBJ1-5; 8 nucleotides line up with TRBD1. In germline, CDR1 is SGHKS, CDR2 YYEKEE (reference sequence). Germline trimming cut 2 bases from V and 0 bases from J; bases unmatched to any gene: 4. The CDR3 is made up of 16 amino acids. CDR3 protein: CASSFGTGDSNQPQHF. Here the CDR3 DNA reads TGTGCCAGCAGCTTCGGGACAGGAGATAGCAATCAGCCCCAGCATTTT.

The rearrangement links TRBV29-1 to TRBJ1-5, with D hard to call. The germline V gene has CDR1 SQVTM and CDR2 ANQGSEA. V lost 4 bases to trimming and J lost 8 bases, with 12 bases between them. The CDR3 extends over 12 amino acids. As DNA, the CDR3 is TGCAGCGTTGCCCAGCCGAGAGAGCCCCAGCATTTT. Protein sequence: CSVAQPREPQHF. The full variable domain, its missing parts supplied by reference TRBV29-1 and TRBJ1-5, is SAVISQKPSRDICQRGTSLTIQCQVDSQVTMMFWYRQQPGQSLTLIATANQGSEATYESGFVIDKFPISRPNLTFSTLTVSNMSPEDSSIYLCSVAQPREPQHFGDGTRLSIL.

The CDR3 nucleotides read TGCAGCGTGGGGCTGACAGGGGAGGGGACTGAAGCTTTCTTT. Protein sequence: CSVGLTGEGTEAFF. V and J are TRBV29-1 and TRBJ1-1, with 8 nucleotides matching TRBD1. Looked up from germline, CDR1 is SQVTM and CDR2 is ANQGSEA. With V trimmed by 6 bases and J by 5 bases, 11 bases remained unmatched. This CDR3 is 14 amino acids long. The full variable domain, in which reference TRBV29-1 and TRBJ1-1 provide the parts outside the CDR3, is SAVISQKPSRDICQRGTSLTIQCQVDSQVTMMFWYRQQPGQSLTLIATANQGSEATYESGFVIDKFPISRPNLTFSTLTVSNMSPEDSSIYLCSVGLTGEGTEAFFGQGTRLTVV.

For this clonotype: The junction shows a germline mismatch at one end, possibly a read error. This sequence joins TRBV5-1 and TRBJ1-2; D may be TRBD1 (6 bases). Germline CDR1 is SGHRS and CDR2 is YFSETQ. This CDR3 comprises 14 residues. The CDR3 region is CASSSDSPNYGCTF. CDR3 in DNA: TGCGCCAGCAGCTCGGACAGTCCTAACTATGGCTGCACCTTC.

This clonotype was seen many times. The chain uses TRBV7-2 and TRBJ2-1, with no clear D. CDR3 length: 15 amino acids. Germline V gives CDR1 SGHTA, CDR2 FQGNSA. The V and J ends lost 5 bases and 0 bases respectively, with 11 bases between them. The CDR3 sequence is CASSSTASSYNEQFF. The CDR3, as DNA: TGTGCCAGCAGCAGTACAGCGAGCTCCTACAATGAGCAGTTCTTC.